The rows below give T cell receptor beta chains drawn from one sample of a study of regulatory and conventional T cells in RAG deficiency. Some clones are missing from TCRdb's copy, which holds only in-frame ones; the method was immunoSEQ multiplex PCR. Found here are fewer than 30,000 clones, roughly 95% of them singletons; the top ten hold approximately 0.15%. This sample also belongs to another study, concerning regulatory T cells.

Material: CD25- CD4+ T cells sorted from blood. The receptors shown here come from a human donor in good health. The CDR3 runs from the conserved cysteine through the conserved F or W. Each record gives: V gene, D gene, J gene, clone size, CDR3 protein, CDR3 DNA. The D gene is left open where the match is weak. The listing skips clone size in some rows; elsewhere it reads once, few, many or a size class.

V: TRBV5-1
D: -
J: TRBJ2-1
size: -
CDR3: CASSVVGAYNEQFF
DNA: TGCGCCAGCAGTGTGGTAGGGGCCTACAATGAGCAGTTCTTC

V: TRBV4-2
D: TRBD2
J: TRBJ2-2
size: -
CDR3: CASSQDRTSGGGNTGELFF
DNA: TGTGCCAGCAGCCAAGATCGAACTAGCGGGGGGGGGAACACCGGGGAGCTGTTTTTT

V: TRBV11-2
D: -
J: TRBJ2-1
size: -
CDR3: CASSLLRRRDEQFF
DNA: TGTGCCAGCAGCCTTCTCAGAAGGCGGGATGAGCAATTCTTC

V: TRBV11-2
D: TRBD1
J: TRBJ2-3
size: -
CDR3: CASSFRGTGFGDTQYF
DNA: TGTGCCAGCAGCTTCCGCGGGACAGGTTTTGGAGATACGCAGTATTTT

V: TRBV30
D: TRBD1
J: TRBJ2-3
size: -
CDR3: CAWMPGGLVDTQYF
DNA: TGTGCCTGGATGCCAGGGGGCTTGGTAGATACGCAGTATTTT

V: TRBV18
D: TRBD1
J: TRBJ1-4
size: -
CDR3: CASSPDRGRTEKLFF
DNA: TGTGCCAGCTCACCGGACAGGGGTCGGACTGAAAAACTGTTTTTT

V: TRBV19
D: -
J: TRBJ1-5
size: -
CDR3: CASSIGRPYSNQPQHF
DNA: TGTGCCAGTAGTATCGGCAGGCCTTATAGCAATCAGCCCCAGCATTTT

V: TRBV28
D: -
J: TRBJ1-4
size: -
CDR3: CASSSRTGGNEKLFF
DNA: TGTGCCAGCAGTTCCAGGACGGGGGGCAACGAAAAACTGTTTTTT

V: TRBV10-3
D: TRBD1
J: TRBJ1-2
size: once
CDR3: CATESGGRDYGYTF
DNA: TGTGCCACCGAATCAGGGGGCAGGGACTATGGCTACACCTTC

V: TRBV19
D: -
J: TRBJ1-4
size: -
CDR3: CASSIGGQPLGYEKLFF
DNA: TGTGCCAGTAGTATAGGAGGACAGCCTCTGGGTTATGAAAAACTGTTTTTT

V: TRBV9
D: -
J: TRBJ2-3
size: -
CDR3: CASSVGTGDTQYF
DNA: TGTGCCAGCAGCGTAGGGACGGGGGATACGCAGTATTTT

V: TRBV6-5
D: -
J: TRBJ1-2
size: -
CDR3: CASSWGGDYGYTF
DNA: TGTGCCAGCAGTTGGGGGGGTGACTATGGCTACACCTTC

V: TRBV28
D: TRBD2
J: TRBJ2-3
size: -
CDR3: CASSLAGEGTDTQYF
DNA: TGTGCCAGCAGCTTAGCGGGGGAGGGCACAGATACGCAGTATTTT

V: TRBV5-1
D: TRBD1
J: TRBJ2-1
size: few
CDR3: CASSLAGGARNEQFF
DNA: TGCGCCAGCAGCTTGGCAGGGGGCGCGAGGAATGAGCAGTTCTTC

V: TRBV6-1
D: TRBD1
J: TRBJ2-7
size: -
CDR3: CASRGQPLGSYEQYF
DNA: TGTGCCAGCAGGGGACAGCCACTAGGCTCCTACGAGCAGTACTTC

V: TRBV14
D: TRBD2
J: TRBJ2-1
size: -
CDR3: CASSHPFAGGYNEQFF
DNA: TGTGCCAGCAGCCATCCCTTTGCGGGGGGTTACAATGAGCAGTTCTTC

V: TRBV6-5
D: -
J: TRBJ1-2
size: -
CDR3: CASSSGGGARGYTF
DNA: TGTGCCAGCAGCTCCGGGGGGGGCGCGCGGGGCTACACCTTC

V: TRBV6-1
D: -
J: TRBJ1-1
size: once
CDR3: CASSHRVEAFF
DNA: TGTGCCAGCAGTCACCGGGTTGAAGCTTTCTTT

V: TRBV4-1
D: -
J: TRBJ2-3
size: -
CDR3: CASSQAMSGSGVGTDTQYF
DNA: TGCGCCAGCAGCCAAGCGATGTCGGGGAGTGGGGTAGGCACAGATACGCAGTATTTT

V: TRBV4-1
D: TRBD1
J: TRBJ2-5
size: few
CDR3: CASSHQTGQGFDETQYF
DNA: TGCGCCAGCAGCCACCAAACGGGACAGGGGTTCGATGAGACCCAGTACTTC

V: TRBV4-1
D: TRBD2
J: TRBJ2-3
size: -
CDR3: CASSLRLAGGLTGDTQYF
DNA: TGCGCCAGCAGCCTTCGACTAGCGGGGGGGCTTACCGGAGATACGCAGTATTTT

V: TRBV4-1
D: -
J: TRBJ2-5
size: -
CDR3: CASSRAIQETQYF
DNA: TGCGCCAGCAGCCGGGCGATCCAAGAGACCCAGTACTTC

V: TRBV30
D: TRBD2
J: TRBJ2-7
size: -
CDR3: CAWRRSGYEQYF
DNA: TGTGCCTGGAGGCGTAGCGGGTACGAGCAGTACTTC

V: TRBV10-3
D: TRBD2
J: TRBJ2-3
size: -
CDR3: CAINGLAGGDTQYF
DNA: TGTGCCATCAACGGACTAGCGGGGGGTGATACGCAGTATTTT

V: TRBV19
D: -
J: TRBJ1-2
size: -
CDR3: CASSTQGRWDGYTF
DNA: TGTGCCAGTAGTACCCAGGGAAGATGGGATGGCTACACCTTC

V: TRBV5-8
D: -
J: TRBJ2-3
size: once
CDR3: CASSLRGFTDTQYF
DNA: TGTGCCAGCAGCTTAAGGGGCTTCACAGATACGCAGTATTTT

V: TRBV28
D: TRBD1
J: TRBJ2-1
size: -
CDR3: CASSLDRGWYNEQFF
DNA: TGTGCCAGCAGTTTGGACAGGGGGTGGTACAATGAGCAGTTCTTC

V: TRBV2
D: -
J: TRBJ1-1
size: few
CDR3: CASTGFRGRTEAFF
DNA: TGTGCCAGCACGGGTTTCAGGGGTCGGACTGAAGCTTTCTTT

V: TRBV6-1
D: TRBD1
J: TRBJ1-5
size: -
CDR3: CASGKDRGGNQPQHF
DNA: TGTGCCAGCGGAAAAGACAGGGGCGGCAATCAGCCCCAGCATTTT

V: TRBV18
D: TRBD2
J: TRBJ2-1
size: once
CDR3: CASSSGLAGGPHNEQFF
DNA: TGTGCCAGCTCATCGGGACTAGCGGGGGGGCCCCACAATGAGCAGTTCTTC

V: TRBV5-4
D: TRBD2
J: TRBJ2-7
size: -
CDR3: CASSTYGGYYEQYF
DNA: TGTGCCAGCAGCACCTACGGGGGGTACTACGAGCAGTACTTC

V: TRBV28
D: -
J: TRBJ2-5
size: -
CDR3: CASREPGQETQYF
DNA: TGTGCCAGCAGAGAGCCAGGCCAAGAGACCCAGTACTTC

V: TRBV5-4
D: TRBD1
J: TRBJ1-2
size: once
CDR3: CASSIPGQQNYGYTF
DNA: TGTGCCAGCTCAATCCCGGGACAGCAGAACTATGGCTACACCTTC

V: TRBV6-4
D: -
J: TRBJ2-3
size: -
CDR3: CASSDGGRGDTDTQYF
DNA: TGTGCCAGCAGTGACGGTGGCAGGGGGGACACAGATACGCAGTATTTT

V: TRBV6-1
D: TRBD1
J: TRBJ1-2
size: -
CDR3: CASSVNRGLSYDYTF
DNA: TGTGCCAGCAGTGTGAACAGGGGGCTTAGCTATGACTACACCTTC

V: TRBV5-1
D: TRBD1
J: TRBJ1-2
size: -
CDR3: CASSWDREDGYTF
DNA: TGCGCCAGCAGCTGGGACAGGGAGGATGGCTACACCTTC

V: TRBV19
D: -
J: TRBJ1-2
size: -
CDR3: CASSIEVNYGYTF
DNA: TGTGCCAGTAGTATCGAGGTAAACTATGGCTACACCTTC

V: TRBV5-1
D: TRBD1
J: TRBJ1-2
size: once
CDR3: CASSLSGQGASGYTF
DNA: TGCGCCAGCAGCTTGTCGGGACAGGGGGCAAGTGGCTACACCTTC

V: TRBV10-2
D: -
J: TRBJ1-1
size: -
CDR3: CASRTGNTEAFF
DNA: TGCGCCAGCAGGACGGGAAACACTGAAGCTTTCTTT

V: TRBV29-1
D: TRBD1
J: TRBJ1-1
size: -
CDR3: CSDRQGVNTEAFF
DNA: TGCAGTGACCGTCAGGGGGTGAACACTGAAGCTTTCTTT

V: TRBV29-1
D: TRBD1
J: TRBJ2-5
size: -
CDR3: CSVEARLGDRGVRRTQYF
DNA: TGCAGCGTTGAAGCGAGGCTGGGGGACAGGGGGGTTAGACGGACCCAGTACTTC

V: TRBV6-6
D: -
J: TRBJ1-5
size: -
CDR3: CASKLGATNQPQHF
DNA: TGTGCCAGCAAGCTTGGGGCCACGAATCAGCCCCAGCATTTT

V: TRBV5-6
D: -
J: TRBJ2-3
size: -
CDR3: CASTSAGAFTDTQYF
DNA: TGTGCCAGCACCTCCGCGGGGGCCTTCACAGATACGCAGTATTTT

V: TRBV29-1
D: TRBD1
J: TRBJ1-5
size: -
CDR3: CSDLPGGQGGNQPQHF
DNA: TGCAGCGACCTCCCGGGGGGACAGGGGGGCAATCAGCCCCAGCATTTT

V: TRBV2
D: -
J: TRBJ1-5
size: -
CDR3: CASRDNGHSNQPQHF
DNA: TGTGCCAGCAGAGATAATGGGCACTCCAATCAGCCCCAGCATTTT